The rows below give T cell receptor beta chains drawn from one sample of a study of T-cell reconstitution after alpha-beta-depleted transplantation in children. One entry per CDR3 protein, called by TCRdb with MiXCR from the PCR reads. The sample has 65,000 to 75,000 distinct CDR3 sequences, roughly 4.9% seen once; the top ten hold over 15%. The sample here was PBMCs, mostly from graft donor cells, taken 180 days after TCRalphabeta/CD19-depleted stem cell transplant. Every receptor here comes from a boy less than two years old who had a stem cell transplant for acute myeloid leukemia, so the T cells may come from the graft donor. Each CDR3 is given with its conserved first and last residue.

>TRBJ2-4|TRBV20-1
CSATQGALGLAKNIQYF
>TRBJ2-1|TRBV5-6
CASSTPGADNEQFF
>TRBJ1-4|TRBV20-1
CSASIIGATNEKLFF
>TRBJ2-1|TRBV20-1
CSARARGYRDNEQFF
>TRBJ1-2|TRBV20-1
CSARLFYGYTF
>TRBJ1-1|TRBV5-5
CASRWGQMNTEAFF
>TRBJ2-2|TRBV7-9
CASSPGRGAGELFF
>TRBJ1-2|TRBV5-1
CASSPEQGNRYGYTF
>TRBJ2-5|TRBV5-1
CASSLELRETQYF
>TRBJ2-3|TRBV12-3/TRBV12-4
CASSQGEGLWDTQYF
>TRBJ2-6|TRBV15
CATSRAGAGANVLTF
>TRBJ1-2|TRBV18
CASSLGTLNYGYTF
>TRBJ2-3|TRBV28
CASSFGDNTQYF
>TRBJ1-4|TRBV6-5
CASSYGGDSNEKLFF
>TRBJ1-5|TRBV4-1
CASSHPTGPFNQPQHF
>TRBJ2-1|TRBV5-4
CASSQYPGDGFF
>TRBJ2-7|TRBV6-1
CASSGRLAGVEQYF
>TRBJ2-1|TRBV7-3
CASSRGLVTYNEQFF
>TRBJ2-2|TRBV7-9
CASRSVVENTGELFF
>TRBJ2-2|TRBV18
CASSPRGGVTTGELFF
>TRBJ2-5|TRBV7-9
CASSRPAEETQYF
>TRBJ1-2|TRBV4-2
CASSQDGRGLTGHGYTF
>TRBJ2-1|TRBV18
CASSPGAGGPNEQFF